The rows below give T cell receptor beta chains drawn from one sample of a study of cytomegalovirus exposure and HLA in healthy donors. Assay: immunoSEQ multiplex PCR; the TCRdb copy retains only in-frame clones and omits some. The table records over 150,000 clones, around four fifths of them present only once. Sequencing was done on a sample of PBMCs. These receptors were obtained from a woman aged 45-59 years in good health and CMV-seronegative. CDR3s leave out the opening cysteine and the closing phenylalanine or tryptophan. D genes are given only for firm matches.

D	V	J	CDR3
.	TRBV7-6	TRBJ1-5	ASSVGTPGTQH
.	TRBV28	TRBJ1-1	ASREADPAF
TRBD1	TRBV11-2	TRBJ1-5	ASSPDRGQGNQPQH
TRBD1	TRBV4-3	TRBJ1-1	ASSQDGQGRTEAF
TRBD1	TRBV4-3	TRBJ1-1	ASSQGLGTVNTEAF
.	TRBV4-3	.	ASSQDATAYEQY
.	TRBV9	TRBJ2-1	ASSPRALSYNEQF
.	TRBV7-9	TRBJ1-1	ASSLARGVVGAF
.	TRBV28	TRBJ1-2	ASSLSEYYGYT
.	TRBV28	TRBJ1-1	ASRDLGSSMNTEAF
.	TRBV28	TRBJ2-3	ASSPPPYTDTQY
.	TRBV7-9	TRBJ2-7	ASSLGQEQY
.	TRBV18	TRBJ2-6	ASSPQGYLLGANVLT
.	TRBV19	TRBJ1-1	ASSSTRNTEAF
.	TRBV18	TRBJ1-6	ASQPSGGLNSPLH
TRBD1	TRBV27	TRBJ1-1	ASSGGKGQGGTEAF
TRBD1	TRBV7-2	TRBJ2-7	ASSLRVGQGAYEQY
.	TRBV19	TRBJ2-1	APQRTWTNNEQF
.	TRBV7-9	TRBJ1-4	ASSLAGSLYNEKLF
.	TRBV2	TRBJ2-1	ASSDPGAVSSYNEQF
.	TRBV11-2	TRBJ1-1	ASRKIGGQSRAF
.	TRBV11-3	TRBJ2-2	ASSLASGFTGNTGELF